This T cell receptor (beta chain) comes out of a study of cytomegalovirus exposure and HLA in healthy donors. Study results and caveats: A later analysis found that most CMV-associated TCR beta chains appeared HLA-restricted. Trimming of TCR beta V- and J-genes showed a link, identified in a later analysis, to a missense DCLRE1C variant.

PCR employed 60 Vbeta and 13 Jbeta primers. The assay was immunoSEQ multiplex PCR, and TCRdb's table has in-frame clones only and misses some. The sample has roughly 71,000 clones, around four fifths seen once. The CDR3 is 12 residues long. The germline V and J ends were trimmed by 6 bases and 3 bases, with 9 bases remaining between them. Germline V gene lookup returns CDR1 MDHEN and CDR2 SYDVKM. Details on this clone: The target antigen is unknown.

V usage is TRBV28 and J usage is TRBJ2-7, with D perhaps TRBD1 (6 bases). The sample consisted of PBMCs. The sequence came from a girl aged 5-17 years in good health and CMV-seropositive. The chain's CDR3 is CASRGDIYEQYF. Here the CDR3 DNA reads TGTGCCAGCAGGGGGGACATCTACGAGCAGTACTTC.